This TCR beta chain appears in the sequencing data of a study of cytomegalovirus exposure and HLA in healthy donors. PCR used 60 Vbeta primers and 13 Jbeta primers. This table comes from immunoSEQ multiplex PCR, and its TCRdb copy is limited to in-frame clones, with some not included. Here the sample spans 100,000 to 150,000 clones, 80% being singletons. Between the trimmed V and J ends, which lost 3 bases and 2 bases, there was a span of 11 bases. Germline-derived CDR1 and CDR2 are MDHEN and SYDVKM. There are 15 residues in the CDR3. The sequence was obtained from a man aged 35 to 55 in good health and CMV-seronegative. Sequenced material: PBMCs. The chain carries TRBV28 and TRBJ1-3; a possible D gene is TRBD1 (6 bases). The CDR3 bases are TGTGCCAGCAGTTTGTTAGGGGGAACTGGAAACACCATATATTTT. The encoded protein is CASSLLGGTGNTIYF.